This TCR beta chain was profiled in a study of vaccination and CD4 T cells after COVID-19. Overall study: SARS-CoV-2, HCoV-NL63, HCoV-OC43 and HCoV-229E supplied the overlapping spike peptides used to stimulate cells.

An Oncomine TCR Beta short-read assay was used to sequence the DNA from cultured CD4+ T cells. After culture, CD4+ T cells served as the source for genomic DNA extraction. One entry per CDR3 protein results from TCRdb running MiXCR on the PCR reads. The sample lists 10,000 to 15,000 distinct CDR3 sequences, just over 60% occurring once. This clonotype has only a few counts. Its specificity is unknown. This CDR3 is built from 17 residues. The germline CDR1 and CDR2 sequences are DFQATT and SNEGSKA (reference sequence). J gave up 4 bases and V 6 bases, and 16 bases lay outside the gene matches. Indicated treatment: roughly 10-day PBMC culture with coronavirus spike peptide pools or control peptides (ViraFEST assay).

Material: CD4+ T cells from blood, cultured in vitro. The source of this sequence is a human donor who had recovered from COVID-19. The V call is TRBV20-1, the J call TRBJ2-3; 10 nucleotides match TRBD2. The CDR3 DNA sequence: TGCAGTGCCGGGGTGGCTAGCGGGAGAGGTGGGGCAGATACGCAGTATTTT. It encodes CSAGVASGRGGADTQYF.